The source of this T cell receptor (beta chain) is a study of neoadjuvant anti-PD-1 for oral cavity cancer. Overall study: Non-progressing patients received a fourth nivolumab dose near day 43, then surgery on days 50-56.

Blood libraries mostly used 400 to 500 ng genomic DNA, six replicates each. Profiling relied on immunoSEQ multiplex PCR, and the TCRdb table lists in-frame clones only, not all of them. In the table there are just over 7,000 clones, over 65% of which are singletons. Germline loops: CDR1 SGHTS, CDR2 YDEGEE. J lost 4 bases, V lost 0 bases, and 4 bases had no gene match. This CDR3 contains 15 residues. The source material was PBMCs, sampled before nivolumab (anti-PD-1) treatment. The chain uses TRBV5-8 and TRBJ1-2, with 9 bases fitting TRBD1. The origin of this receptor is a person aged 40 to 85 with oral cavity squamous cell carcinoma. The CDR3 is CASSLGTGAGYGYTF. In nucleotides, the CDR3 is TGTGCCAGCAGCTTGGGGACAGGGGCTGGCTATGGCTACACCTTC.